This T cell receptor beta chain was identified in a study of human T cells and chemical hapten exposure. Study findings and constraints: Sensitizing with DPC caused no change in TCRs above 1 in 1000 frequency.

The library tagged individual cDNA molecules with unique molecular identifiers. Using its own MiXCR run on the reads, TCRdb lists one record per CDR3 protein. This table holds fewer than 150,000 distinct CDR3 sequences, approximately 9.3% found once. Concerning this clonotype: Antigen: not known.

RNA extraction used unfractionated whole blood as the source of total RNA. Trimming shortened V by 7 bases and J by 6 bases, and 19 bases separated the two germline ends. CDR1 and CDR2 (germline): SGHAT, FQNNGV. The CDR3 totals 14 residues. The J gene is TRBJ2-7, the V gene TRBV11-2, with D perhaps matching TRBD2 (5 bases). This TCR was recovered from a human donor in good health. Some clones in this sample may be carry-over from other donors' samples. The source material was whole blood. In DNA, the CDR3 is TGTGCCAGCATATCCTCTCGAGGGATACCCGAGCAGTACTTC. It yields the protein CASISSRGIPEQYF. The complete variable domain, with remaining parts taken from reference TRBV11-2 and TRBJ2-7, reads EAGVAQSPRYKIIEKRQSVAFWCNPISGHATLYWYQQILGQGPKLLIQFQNNGVVDDSQLPKDRFSAERLKGVDSTLKIQPAKLEDSAVYLCASISSRGIPEQYFGPGTRLTVT.